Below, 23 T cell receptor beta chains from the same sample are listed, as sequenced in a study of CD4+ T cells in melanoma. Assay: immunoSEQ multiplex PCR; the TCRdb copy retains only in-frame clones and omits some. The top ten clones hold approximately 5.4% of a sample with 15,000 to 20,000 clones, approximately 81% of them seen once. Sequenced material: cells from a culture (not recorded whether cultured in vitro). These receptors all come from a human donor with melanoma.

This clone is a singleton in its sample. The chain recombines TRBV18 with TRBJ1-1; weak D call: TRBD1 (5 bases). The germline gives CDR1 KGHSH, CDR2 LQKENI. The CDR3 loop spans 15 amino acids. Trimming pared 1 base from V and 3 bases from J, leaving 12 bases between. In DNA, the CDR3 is TGTGCCAGCTCACCACTCTGGGGCGCGGACACTGAAGCTTTCTTT. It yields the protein CASSPLWGADTEAFF. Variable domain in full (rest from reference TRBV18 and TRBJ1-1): NAGVMQNPRHLVRRRGQEARLRCSPMKGHSHVYWYRQLPEEGLKFMVYLQKENIIDESGMPKERFSAEFPKEGPSILRIQQVVRGDSAAYFCASSPLWGADTEAFFGQGTRLTVV.

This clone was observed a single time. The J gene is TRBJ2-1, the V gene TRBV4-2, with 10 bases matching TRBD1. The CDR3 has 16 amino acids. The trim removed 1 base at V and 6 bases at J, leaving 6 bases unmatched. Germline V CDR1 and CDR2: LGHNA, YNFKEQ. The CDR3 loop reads CASSQAGQGTANEQFF. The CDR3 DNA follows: TGTGCCAGCAGCCAAGCGGGACAGGGGACGGCCAATGAGCAGTTCTTC.

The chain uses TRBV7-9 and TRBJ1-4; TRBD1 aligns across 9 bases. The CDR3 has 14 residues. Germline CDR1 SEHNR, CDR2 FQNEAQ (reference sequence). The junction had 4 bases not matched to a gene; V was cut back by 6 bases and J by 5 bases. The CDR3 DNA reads TGTGCCAGCAGGTCCGGGACAGGGAATGAAAAACTGTTTTTT. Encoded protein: CASRSGTGNEKLFF.

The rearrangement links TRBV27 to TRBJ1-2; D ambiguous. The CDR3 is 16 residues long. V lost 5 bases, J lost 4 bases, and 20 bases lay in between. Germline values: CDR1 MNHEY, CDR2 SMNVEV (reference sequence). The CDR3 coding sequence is TGTGCCAGCAGTCCATATACCCCCCCGGGTACCTATGGCTACACCTTC. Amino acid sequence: CASSPYTPPGTYGYTF.

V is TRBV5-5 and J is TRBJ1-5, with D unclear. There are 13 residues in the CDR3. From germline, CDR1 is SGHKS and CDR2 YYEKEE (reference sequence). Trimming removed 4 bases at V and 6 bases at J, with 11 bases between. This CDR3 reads CASSPLFGQPQHF. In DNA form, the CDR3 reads TGTGCCAGCAGCCCATTGTTTGGTCAGCCCCAGCATTTT.

The CDR3 sequence is CASLRANTEAFF. CDR3 bases: TGTGCCAGCTTACGGGCGAACACTGAAGCTTTCTTT. This chain connects TRBV6-1 to TRBJ1-1; no definite D call. There are 12 residues in the CDR3. Germline assignment: CDR1 MNHNS and CDR2 SASEGT. Trimming removed 8 bases at V and 1 base at J, with 8 bases between.

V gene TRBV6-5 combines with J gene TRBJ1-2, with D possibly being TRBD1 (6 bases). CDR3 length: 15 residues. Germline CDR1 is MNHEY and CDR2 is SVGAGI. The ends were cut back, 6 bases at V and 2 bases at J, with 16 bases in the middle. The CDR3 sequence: CASSFFQGGNYGYTF. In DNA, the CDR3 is TGTGCCAGCAGCTTTTTTCAAGGGGGAAACTATGGCTACACCTTC.

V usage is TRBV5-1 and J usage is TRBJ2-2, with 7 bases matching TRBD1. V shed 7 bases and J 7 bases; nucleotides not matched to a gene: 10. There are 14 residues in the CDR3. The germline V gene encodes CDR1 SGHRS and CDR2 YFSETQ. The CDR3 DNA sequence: TGCGCCAGCGACGGGGACAGCCCGGGCGGGGAGCTGTTTTTT. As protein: CASDGDSPGGELFF.

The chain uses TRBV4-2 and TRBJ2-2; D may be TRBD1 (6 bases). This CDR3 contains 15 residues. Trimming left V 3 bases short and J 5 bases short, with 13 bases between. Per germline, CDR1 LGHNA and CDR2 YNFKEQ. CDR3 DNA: TGTGCCAGCAGCCATCAGACAGGACGGACCGGGGAGCTGTTTTTT. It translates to CASSHQTGRTGELFF.

CDR3 region: CASSTYNSPLHF. In DNA, the CDR3 is TGTGCCAGCAGCACGTATAATTCACCCCTCCACTTT. V and J are TRBV21-1 and TRBJ1-6. TRBV21-1 is assigned pseudogene status. CDR3 size: 12 residues.

The CDR3 nucleotides are TGCGCCAGCAGCTTGCCTCGACAGGGGATGTTATCTGAGGGGGTACTAGCCAAAAACATTCAGTACTTC. It encodes CASSLPRQGMLSEGVLAKNIQYF. The V gene is TRBV5-1, the J gene TRBJ2-4, with 8 bases lining up with TRBD1. The CDR3 covers 23 residues. CDR1 SGHRS and CDR2 YFSETQ come from the germline V gene. With 1 base clipped from V and 0 bases from J, the junction kept 24 bases outside the gene matches.

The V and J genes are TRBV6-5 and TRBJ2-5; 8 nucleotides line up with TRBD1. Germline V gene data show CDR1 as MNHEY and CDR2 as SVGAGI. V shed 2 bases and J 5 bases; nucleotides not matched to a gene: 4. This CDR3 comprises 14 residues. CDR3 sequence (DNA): TGTGCCAGCAGTTACATGACAGGGGCGGAGACCCAGTACTTC. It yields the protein CASSYMTGAETQYF.

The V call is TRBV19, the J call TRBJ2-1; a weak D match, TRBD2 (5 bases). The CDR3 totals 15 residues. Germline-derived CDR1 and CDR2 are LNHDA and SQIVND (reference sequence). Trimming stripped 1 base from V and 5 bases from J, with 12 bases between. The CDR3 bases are TGTGCCAGTAGTATAGCGGGCGGAGCGGACAATGAGCAGTTCTTC. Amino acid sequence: CASSIAGGADNEQFF. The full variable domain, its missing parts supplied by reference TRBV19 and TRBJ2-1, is DGGITQSPKYLFRKEGQNVTLSCEQNLNHDAMYWYRQDPGQGLRLIYYSQIVNDFQKGDIAEGYSVSREKKESFPLTVTSAQKNPTAFYLCASSIAGGADNEQFFGPGTRLTVL.

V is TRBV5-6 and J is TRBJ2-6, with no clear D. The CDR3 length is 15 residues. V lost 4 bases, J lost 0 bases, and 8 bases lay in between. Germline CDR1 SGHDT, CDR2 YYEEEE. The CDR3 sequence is CASSVYYSGANVLTF. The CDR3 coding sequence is TGTGCCAGCAGCGTGTATTACTCTGGGGCCAACGTCCTGACTTTC.

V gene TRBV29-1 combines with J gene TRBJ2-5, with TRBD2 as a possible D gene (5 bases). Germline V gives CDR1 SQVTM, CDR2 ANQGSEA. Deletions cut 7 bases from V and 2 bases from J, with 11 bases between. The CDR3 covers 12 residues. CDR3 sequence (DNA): TGCAGCGGGAAGGACTGGCAAGAGACCCAGTACTTC. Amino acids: CSGKDWQETQYF.

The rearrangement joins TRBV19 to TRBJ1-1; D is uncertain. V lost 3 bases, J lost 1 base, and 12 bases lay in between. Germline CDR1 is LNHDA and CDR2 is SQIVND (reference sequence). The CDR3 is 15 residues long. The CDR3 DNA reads TGTGCCAGTAGTATCTATCCTACAACGAACACTGAAGCTTTCTTT. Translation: CASSIYPTTNTEAFF.

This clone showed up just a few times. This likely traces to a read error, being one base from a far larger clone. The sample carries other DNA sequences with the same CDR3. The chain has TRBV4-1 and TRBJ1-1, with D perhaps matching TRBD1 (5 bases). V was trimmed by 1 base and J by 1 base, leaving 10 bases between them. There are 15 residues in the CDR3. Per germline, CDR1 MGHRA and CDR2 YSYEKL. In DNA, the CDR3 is TGCGCCAGCAGCCAAGGGGGGGGATGGAACACTGAAGCTTTCTTT. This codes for CASSQGGGWNTEAFF.

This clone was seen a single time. CDR3 protein: CAISESSAGRSNEQFF. As DNA, the CDR3 is TGTGCCATCAGTGAGTCCTCGGCAGGACGGTCAAATGAGCAGTTCTTC. The chain has TRBV10-3 and TRBJ2-1, with unresolved D. CDR3 size: 16 residues. Trimming left V 0 bases short and J 7 bases short, with 16 bases between. CDR1 and CDR2 from the germline V gene are ENHRY and SYGVKD.

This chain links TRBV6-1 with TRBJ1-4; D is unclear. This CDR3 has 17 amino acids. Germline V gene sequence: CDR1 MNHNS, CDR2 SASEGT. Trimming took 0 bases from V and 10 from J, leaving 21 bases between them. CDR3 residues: CASSEALYWQTAGKLFF. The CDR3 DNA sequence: TGTGCCAGCAGTGAAGCGCTTTATTGGCAGACGGCTGGAAAACTGTTTTTT.

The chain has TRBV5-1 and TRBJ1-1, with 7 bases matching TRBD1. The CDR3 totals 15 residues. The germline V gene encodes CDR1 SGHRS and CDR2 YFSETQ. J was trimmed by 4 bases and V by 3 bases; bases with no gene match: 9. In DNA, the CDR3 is TGCGCCAGCAGCTCAGGGGGTAGTAGACCCACTGAAGCTTTCTTT. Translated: CASSSGGSRPTEAFF.

The CDR3 DNA reads as TGTGCCAGCAGCCTCATCCTTTACAGTGTAGAGACCCAGTACTTC. Translation: CASSLILYSVETQYF. The V call is TRBV7-2, the J call TRBJ2-5; D unclear. The CDR3 spans 15 residues. From germline, CDR1 is SGHTA and CDR2 FQGNSA. The V end was cut by 5 bases, the J end by 4 bases, with 17 bases between.

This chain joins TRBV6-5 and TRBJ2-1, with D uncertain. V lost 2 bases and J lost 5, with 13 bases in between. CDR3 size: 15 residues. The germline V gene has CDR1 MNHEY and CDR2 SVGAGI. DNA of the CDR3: TGTGCCAGCAGTTACACTGGAAGTCGGGACAATGAGCAGTTCTTC. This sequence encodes CASSYTGSRDNEQFF.

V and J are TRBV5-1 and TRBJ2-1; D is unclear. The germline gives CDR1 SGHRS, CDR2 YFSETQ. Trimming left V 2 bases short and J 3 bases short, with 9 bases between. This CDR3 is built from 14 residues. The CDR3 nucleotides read TGCGCCAGCAGCTTAAGTGGCGACTACAATGAGCAGTTCTTC. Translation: CASSLSGDYNEQFF.